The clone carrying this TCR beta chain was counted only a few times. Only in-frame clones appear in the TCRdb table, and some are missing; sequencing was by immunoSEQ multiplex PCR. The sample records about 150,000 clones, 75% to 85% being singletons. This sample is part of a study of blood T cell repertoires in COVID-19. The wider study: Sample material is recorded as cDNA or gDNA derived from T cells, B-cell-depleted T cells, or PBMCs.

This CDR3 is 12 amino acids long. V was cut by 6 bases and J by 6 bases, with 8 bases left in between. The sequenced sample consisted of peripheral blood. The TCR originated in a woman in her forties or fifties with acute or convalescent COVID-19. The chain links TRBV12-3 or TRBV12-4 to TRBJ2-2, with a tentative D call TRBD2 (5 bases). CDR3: CASRWTAGELFF. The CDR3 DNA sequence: TGTGCCAGCAGGTGGACTGCCGGGGAGCTGTTTTTT.